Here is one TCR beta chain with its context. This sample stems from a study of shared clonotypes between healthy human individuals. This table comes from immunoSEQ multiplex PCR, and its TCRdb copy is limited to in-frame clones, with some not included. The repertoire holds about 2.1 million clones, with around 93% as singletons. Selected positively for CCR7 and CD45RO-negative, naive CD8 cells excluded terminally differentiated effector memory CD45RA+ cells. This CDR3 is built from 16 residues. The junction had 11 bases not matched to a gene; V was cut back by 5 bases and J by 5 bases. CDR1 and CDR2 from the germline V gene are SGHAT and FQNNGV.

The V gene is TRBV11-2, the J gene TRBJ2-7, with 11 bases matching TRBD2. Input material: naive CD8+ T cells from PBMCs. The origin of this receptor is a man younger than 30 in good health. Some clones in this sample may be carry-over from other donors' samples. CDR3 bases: TGTGCCAGCAGCCACCTAGCGGGAGGAATTAGACACGAGCAGTACTTC. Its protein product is CASSHLAGGIRHEQYF. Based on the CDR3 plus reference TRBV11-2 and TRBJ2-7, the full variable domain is EAGVAQSPRYKIIEKRQSVAFWCNPISGHATLYWYQQILGQGPKLLIQFQNNGVVDDSQLPKDRFSAERLKGVDSTLKIQPAKLEDSAVYLCASSHLAGGIRHEQYFGPGTRLTVT.